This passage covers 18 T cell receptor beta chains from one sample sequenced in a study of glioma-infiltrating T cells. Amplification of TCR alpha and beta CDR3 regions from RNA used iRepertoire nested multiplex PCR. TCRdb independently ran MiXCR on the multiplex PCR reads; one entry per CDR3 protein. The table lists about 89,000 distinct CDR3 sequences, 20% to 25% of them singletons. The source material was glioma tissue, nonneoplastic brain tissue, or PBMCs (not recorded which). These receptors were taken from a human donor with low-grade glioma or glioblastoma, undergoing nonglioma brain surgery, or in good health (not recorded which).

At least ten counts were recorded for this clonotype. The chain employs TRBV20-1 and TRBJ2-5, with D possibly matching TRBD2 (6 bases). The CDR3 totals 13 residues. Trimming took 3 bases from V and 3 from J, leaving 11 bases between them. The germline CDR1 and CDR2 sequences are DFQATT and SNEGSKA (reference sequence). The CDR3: CSARSSGKETQYF. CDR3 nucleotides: TGCAGTGCTAGGAGTAGCGGTAAAGAGACCCAGTACTTC.

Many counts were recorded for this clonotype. The CDR3: CASSLLRPTKNTEAFF. For the CDR3, the DNA is TGTGCCAGCAGTTTATTACGACCGACGAAGAACACTGAAGCTTTCTTT. V is TRBV27 and J is TRBJ1-1; D unresolved. From germline, CDR1 is MNHEY and CDR2 SMNVEV (reference sequence). V was clipped by 1 base and J by 1 base, with 13 bases between them. The CDR3 length is 16 residues.

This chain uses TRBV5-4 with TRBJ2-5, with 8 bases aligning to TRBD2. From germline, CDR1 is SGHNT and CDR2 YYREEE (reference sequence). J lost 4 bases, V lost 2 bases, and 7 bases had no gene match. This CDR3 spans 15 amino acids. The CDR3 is CASSLAGAGRETQYF. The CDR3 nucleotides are TGTGCCAGCAGCTTAGCGGGAGCCGGGCGAGAGACCCAGTACTTC.

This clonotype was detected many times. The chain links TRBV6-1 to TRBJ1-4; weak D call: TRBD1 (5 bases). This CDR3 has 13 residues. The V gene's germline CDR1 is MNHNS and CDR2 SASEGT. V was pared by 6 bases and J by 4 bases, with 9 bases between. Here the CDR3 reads CASSRDFNEKLFF. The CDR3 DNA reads TGTGCCAGCAGCCGGGACTTTAATGAAAAACTGTTTTTT.

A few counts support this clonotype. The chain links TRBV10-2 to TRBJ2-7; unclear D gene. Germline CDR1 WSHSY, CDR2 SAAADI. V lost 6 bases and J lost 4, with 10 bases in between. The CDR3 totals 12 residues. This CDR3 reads CASSDVPYEQYF. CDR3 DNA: TGCGCCAGCAGCGACGTCCCTTACGAGCAGTACTTC.

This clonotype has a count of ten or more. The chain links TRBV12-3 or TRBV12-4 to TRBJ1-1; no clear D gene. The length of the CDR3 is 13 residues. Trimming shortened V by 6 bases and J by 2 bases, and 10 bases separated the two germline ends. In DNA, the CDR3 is TGTGCCAGCAGGGAGCAGCAAAACACTGAAGCTTTCTTT. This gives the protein CASREQQNTEAFF.

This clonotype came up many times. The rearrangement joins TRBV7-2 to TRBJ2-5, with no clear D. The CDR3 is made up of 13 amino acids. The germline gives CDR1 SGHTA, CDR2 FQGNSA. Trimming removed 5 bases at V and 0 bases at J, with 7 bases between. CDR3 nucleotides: TGTGCCAGCAGCCTTTTGAACCAAGAGACCCAGTACTTC. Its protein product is CASSLLNQETQYF.

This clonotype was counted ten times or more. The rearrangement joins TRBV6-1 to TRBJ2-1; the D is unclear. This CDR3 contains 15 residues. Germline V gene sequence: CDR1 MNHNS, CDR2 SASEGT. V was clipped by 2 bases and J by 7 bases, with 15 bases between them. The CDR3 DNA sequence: TGTGCCAGCAGTGAAACTGGTACTCTATATAATGAGCAGTTCTTC. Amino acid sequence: CASSETGTLYNEQFF.

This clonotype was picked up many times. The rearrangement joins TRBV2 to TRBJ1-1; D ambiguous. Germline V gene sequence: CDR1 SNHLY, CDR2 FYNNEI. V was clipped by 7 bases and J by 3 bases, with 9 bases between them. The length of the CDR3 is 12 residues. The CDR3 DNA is TGTGCCAGCACCCAGTGGGACACTGAAGCTTTCTTT. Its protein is CASTQWDTEAFF.

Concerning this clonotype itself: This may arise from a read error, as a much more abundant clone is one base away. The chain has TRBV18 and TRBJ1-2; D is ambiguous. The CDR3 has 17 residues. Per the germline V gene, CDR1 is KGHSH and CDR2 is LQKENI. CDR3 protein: CASSPQKMLWTNNGYTF. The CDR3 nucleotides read TGTGCCAGCTCACCACAAAAAATGTTGTGGACTAACAATGGCTACACCTTC.

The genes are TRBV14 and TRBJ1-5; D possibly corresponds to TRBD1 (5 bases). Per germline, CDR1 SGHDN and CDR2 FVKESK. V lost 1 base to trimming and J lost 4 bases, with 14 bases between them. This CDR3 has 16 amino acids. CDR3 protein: CASSQGEGRGNQPQHF. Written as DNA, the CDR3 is TGTGCCAGCAGCCAAGGCGAGGGGAGAGGTAATCAGCCCCAGCATTTT.

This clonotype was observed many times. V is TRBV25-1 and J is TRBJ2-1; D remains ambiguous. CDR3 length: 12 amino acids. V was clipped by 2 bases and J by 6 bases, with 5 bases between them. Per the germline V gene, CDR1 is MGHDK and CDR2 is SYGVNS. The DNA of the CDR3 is TGTGCCAGCAGTGAAGGGCGCAATGAGCAGTTCTTC. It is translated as CASSEGRNEQFF. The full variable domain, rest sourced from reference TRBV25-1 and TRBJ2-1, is EADIYQTPRYLVIGTGKKITLECSQTMGHDKMYWYQQDPGMELHLIHYSYGVNSTEKGDLSSESTVSRIRTEHFPLTLESARPSHTSQYLCASSEGRNEQFFGPGTRLTVL.

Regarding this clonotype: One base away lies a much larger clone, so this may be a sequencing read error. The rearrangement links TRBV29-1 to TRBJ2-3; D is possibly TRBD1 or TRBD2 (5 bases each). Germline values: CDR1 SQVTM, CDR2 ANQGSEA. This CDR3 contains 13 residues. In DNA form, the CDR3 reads TGCAGCGTTAGGGGCGGGTTCACCGATACGCGGTATTTT. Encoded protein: CSVRGGFTDTRYF.

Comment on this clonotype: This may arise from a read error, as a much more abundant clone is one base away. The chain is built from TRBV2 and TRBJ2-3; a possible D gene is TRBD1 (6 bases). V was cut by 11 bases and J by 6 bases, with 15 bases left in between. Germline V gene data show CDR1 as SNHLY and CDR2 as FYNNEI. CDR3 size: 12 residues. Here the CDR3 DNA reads TGTGCCGGCTACAGGGATAGGGATACGCAGTATTTT. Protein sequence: CAGYRDRDTQYF.

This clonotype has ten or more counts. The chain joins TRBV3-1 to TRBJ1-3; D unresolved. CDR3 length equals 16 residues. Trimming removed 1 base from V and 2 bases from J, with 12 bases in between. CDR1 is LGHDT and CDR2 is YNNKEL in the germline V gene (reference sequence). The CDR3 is CASSQGLIRTGNTIYF. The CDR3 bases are TGTGCCAGCAGCCAAGGTCTAATCCGGACTGGAAACACCATATATTTT.

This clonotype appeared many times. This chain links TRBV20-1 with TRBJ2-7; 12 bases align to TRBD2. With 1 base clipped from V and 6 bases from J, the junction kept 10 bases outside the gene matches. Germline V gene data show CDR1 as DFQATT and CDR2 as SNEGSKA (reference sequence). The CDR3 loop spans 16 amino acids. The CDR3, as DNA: TGCAGTGCTAGAGGTGAGACTAGCGGGAGATTCGGCGAGCAGTACTTC. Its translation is CSARGETSGRFGEQYF.

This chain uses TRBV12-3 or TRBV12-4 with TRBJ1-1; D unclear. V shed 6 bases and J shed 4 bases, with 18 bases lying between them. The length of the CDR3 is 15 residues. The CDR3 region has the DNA TGTGCCAGCAGCGTCGGACTAGTCTCTGGCACTGAAGCTTTCTTT. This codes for CASSVGLVSGTEAFF.

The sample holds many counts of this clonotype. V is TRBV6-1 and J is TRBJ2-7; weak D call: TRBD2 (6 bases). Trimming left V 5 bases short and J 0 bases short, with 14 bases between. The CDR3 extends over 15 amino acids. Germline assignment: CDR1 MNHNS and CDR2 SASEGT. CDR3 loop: CASSSAGTHSYEQYF. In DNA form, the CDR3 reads TGTGCCAGCAGTTCCGCCGGGACTCACTCCTACGAGCAGTACTTC.